The source of this T cell receptor (beta chain) is a study of T cells in Graves' hyperthyroidism and ophthalmopathy. Findings and caveats of the study: The majority of expanded thyroid clonotypes above 0.001 also appeared in blood.

Aged 18 to 65, the patients had hyperthyroidism that was newly diagnosed and had lasted under 2 months. Amplified TCR beta CDR3 regions derived from RNA transcripts. Researchers ran a first-round RT-PCR on the TCR CDR3 using the HTBI primer set. TCRdb called the multiplex PCR reads again in MiXCR, with one record for every CDR3 protein. The table lists about 400,000 distinct CDR3 sequences, about a sixth of them singletons. For this clonotype: Antigen: not known. Since a much larger clone is just one base distant, this may be a read error.

The CDR3 spans 14 residues. CDR1 is LGHDT and CDR2 is YNNKEL in the germline V gene (reference sequence). The receptor was derived from a woman aged 18-35 years with Graves' hyperthyroidism. The chain joins TRBV3-1 to TRBJ1-4, with D unclear. Material: blood. CDR3 loop: CAGSQRTGPEKLFF. CDR3 in DNA: TGTGCCGGCAGCCAAAGGACCGGGCCGGAAAAACTGTTTTTT. Using reference TRBV3-1 and TRBJ1-4 for the parts outside the CDR3, the full variable domain is DTAVSQTPKYLVTQMGNDKSIKCEQNLGHDTMYWYKQDSKKFLKIMFSYNNKELIINETVPNRFSPKSPDKAHLNLHINSLELGDSAVYFCAGSQRTGPEKLFFGSGTQLSVL.